This T cell receptor beta chain was sequenced during a study of T-cell reconstitution after alpha-beta-depleted transplantation in children. General observations from the study: From surviving recipient T cells and thymic progenitors came the high day-60 TCRbeta diversity observed in some patients. T-cell numbers and diversity one year post-transplant derived largely from freshly generated T cells. At around two months after transplant, the alpha-beta T cells were reportedly derived from several hundred expanded clones that came from non-depleted graft cells.

Germline V lookup: CDR1 LNHNV, CDR2 YYDKDF (reference sequence). J was trimmed by 5 bases and V by 0 bases; bases with no gene match: 9. The CDR3 length is 16 residues. A TCRbeta library incorporating unique molecular identifiers was prepared. TCRdb fed the PCR reads into MiXCR, producing one record per CDR3 protein. Of a few hundred thousand distinct CDR3 sequences detected, roughly 30% appear once; the ten largest clones hold about a third. This clonotype appeared a few times. The antigen is undetermined. This TCR came from a boy under two years old with Wiskott-Aldrich syndrome, due to receive a stem cell transplant. The rearrangement uses TRBV15 and TRBJ2-7; 8 bases line up with TRBD2. The sample consisted of PBMCs, taken before TCRalphabeta/CD19-depleted stem cell transplant. Written as DNA, the CDR3 is TGTGCCACCAGCAGAGATCGCGTAGCGGGATCCCACGAGCAGTACTTC. This encodes CATSRDRVAGSHEQYF. Drawing the rest from reference TRBV15 and TRBJ2-7, the complete variable domain is DAMVIQNPRYQVTQFGKPVTLSCSQTLNHNVMYWYQQKSSQAPKLLFHYYDKDFNNEADTPDNFQSRRPNTSFCFLDIRSPGLGDTAMYLCATSRDRVAGSHEQYFGPGTRLTVT.